This TCR beta chain was found in a study of beta chain features in type 1 diabetes. Study observations and caveats: Any HLA-type effect on TCRB rearrangement remained unresolved here. TCRB repertoires of naive, central memory and Treg cells appeared more similar among patients than among healthy donors. Type 1 diabetes patients had TCRB CDR3s that were shorter (moderately but significantly so) in all four CD4+ subsets.

On this clone: The antigen remains undetermined.

Staining for CD45RO/CCR7/CD25/CD127/CD95/CD27 allowed sorting of CD4+ naive, central memory, regulatory and stem cell-like memory cells. Every isolated RNA sample was fully reverse transcribed, so sequencing captured expressed TCRB transcripts. Sequencing used immunoSEQ multiplex PCR; TCRdb keeps in-frame clones, though not all of them. The sample yields 250,000 to 350,000 clones, approximately 9.9% seen once. Germline V gene data show CDR1 as SGHDN and CDR2 as FVKESK. The CDR3 runs 12 residues. V was clipped by 1 base and J by 4 bases, with 4 bases between them. The chain employs TRBV14 and TRBJ2-5; D uncertain. The sample was naive CD4+ T cells from blood. The clonotype originates from a woman in her thirties in good health. The CDR3 protein is CASSQGVETQYF. The CDR3 DNA follows: TGTGCCAGCAGCCAAGGAGTAGAGACCCAGTACTTC.